This T cell receptor (beta chain) was found in a study of shared clonotypes between healthy human individuals. Assay runs were performed at deep level. Here immunoSEQ multiplex PCR was the method, and the copy in TCRdb shows in-frame clones only, minus some. Of a few hundred thousand clones detected, roughly 85% appear once; the ten largest clones hold around 12%. Sequencing input: PBMCs. This receptor was obtained from a woman between 40 and 50 years old in good health. Some clones in this sample may be carry-over from other donors' samples.

CDR3 sequence reads: CASKPGTSGRAYEQYF. The CDR3 region has the DNA TGTGCCAGTAAGCCCGGGACTAGCGGGAGGGCCTACGAGCAGTACTTC. The chain couples TRBV2 to TRBJ2-5; TRBD2 matches 16 bases. The J call is uncertain, as TRBJ2-7 better fits the DNA end. The CDR3 length is 16 residues. From germline, CDR1 is SNHLY and CDR2 FYNNEI.